The rows below give T cell receptor beta chains drawn from one sample of a study of identical twins. MiXCR was run by TCRdb on the 5' RACE reads, yielding one entry per CDR3 protein. This sample carries 300,000 to 350,000 distinct CDR3 sequences, approximately 13% of them seen once, and the ten largest clones take roughly 7%. These data were also reused for a study on yellow fever vaccine responses in identical twins.

Input material: CD8+ T cells sorted from blood. The receptor source for this set is a woman aged 18-29 years in good health. CDR3s include the opening cysteine and the closing phenylalanine or tryptophan. A D gene is named only where the DNA matches it firmly. Only some rows state a clone size, as once, few, many or a class for expanded clones.

CDR3	DNA	size	V	J	D
CASTAGQGPYEQYF	TGTGCCAGCACCGCGGGACAGGGCCCCTACGAGCAGTACTTC	few	TRBV6-1	TRBJ2-7	TRBD1
CASRPPGLTNYNEQFF	TGTGCCAGCAGGCCACCGGGACTAACCAATTACAATGAGCAGTTCTTC	few	TRBV7-9	TRBJ2-1	TRBD2
CSARGTSGTHRGTYEQYF	TGCAGTGCTAGAGGGACTAGCGGGACCCACCGGGGGACCTACGAGCAGTACTTC	-	TRBV20-1	TRBJ2-7	TRBD2
CASSSRLDYGYTF	TGTGCCAGCAGCTCCCGACTCGACTATGGCTACACCTTC	few	TRBV4-2	TRBJ1-2	-
CASSFQGPNEQYF	TGTGCCAGCAGTTTCCAGGGTCCGAACGAGCAGTACTTC	few	TRBV27	TRBJ2-7	-
CASSQDPAGALQTQYF	TGCGCCAGCAGCCAAGACCCAGCGGGGGCCCTACAGACCCAGTACTTC	many	TRBV4-1	TRBJ2-5	TRBD2
CASSWTGGDGYGYTF	TGCGCCAGCAGCTGGACAGGGGGCGACGGCTATGGCTACACCTTC	-	TRBV5-1	TRBJ1-2	TRBD1
CASRQGYYNEQFF	TGCGCCAGCAGGCAGGGGTACTACAATGAGCAGTTCTTC	once	TRBV4-1	TRBJ2-1	-
CSAPGQSTDTQYF	TGCAGCGCACCGGGACAGAGCACAGATACGCAGTATTTT	many	TRBV29-1	TRBJ2-3	TRBD1
CASSSGAGVLSTDTQYF	TGTGCCAGCAGCTCTGGCGCAGGGGTGCTGAGCACAGATACGCAGTATTTT	-	TRBV7-9	TRBJ2-3	-
CASSYVHENTGELFF	TGTGCCAGCAGTTACGTACACGAGAACACCGGGGAGCTGTTTTTT	few	TRBV6-5	TRBJ2-2	-
CASTQRTSENSEQYF	TGTGCCAGCACCCAGCGGACTAGCGAGAACTCCGAGCAGTACTTC	-	TRBV3-1	TRBJ2-7	TRBD2
CASSQLQGALETQYF	TGCGCCAGCAGCCAACTACAGGGGGCGCTTGAGACCCAGTACTTC	few	TRBV4-1	TRBJ2-5	TRBD1
CASSMGTGTEAFF	TGTGCCAGTAGTATGGGGACGGGCACTGAAGCTTTCTTT	-	TRBV19	TRBJ1-1	-
CSARDDRGSGANVLTF	TGCAGTGCTAGAGATGATAGGGGGAGTGGGGCCAACGTCCTGACTTTC	many	TRBV20-1	TRBJ2-6	-
CAISESGSERDEQFF	TGTGCCATCAGTGAAAGCGGGAGTGAAAGAGATGAGCAGTTCTTC	many	TRBV10-3	TRBJ2-1	TRBD2
CSAELGTGDSDTQYF	TGCAGTGCAGAGCTTGGGACAGGGGATTCAGATACGCAGTATTTT	-	TRBV20-1	TRBJ2-3	TRBD1
CASTRTSGRSDTQYF	TGCGCCAGCACTAGGACTAGCGGGAGGTCAGATACGCAGTATTTT	few	TRBV5-1	TRBJ2-3	TRBD2
CASSPTPRGALSNEQFF	TGTGCCAGCAGTCCCACCCCACGGGGGGCCCTATCCAATGAGCAGTTCTTC	-	TRBV27	TRBJ2-1	-
CATSRDRGLGYGYTF	TGTGCCACCAGCAGAGATCGGGGCTTAGGCTATGGCTACACCTTC	-	TRBV15	TRBJ1-2	-
CSVEDPLAHSYEQYF	TGCAGCGTTGAAGACCCCCTAGCGCACTCCTACGAGCAGTACTTC	-	TRBV29-1	TRBJ2-7	-
CASSWDRVGTDTQYF	TGTGCCAGCAGTTGGGACAGGGTAGGCACAGATACGCAGTATTTT	few	TRBV28	TRBJ2-3	TRBD1